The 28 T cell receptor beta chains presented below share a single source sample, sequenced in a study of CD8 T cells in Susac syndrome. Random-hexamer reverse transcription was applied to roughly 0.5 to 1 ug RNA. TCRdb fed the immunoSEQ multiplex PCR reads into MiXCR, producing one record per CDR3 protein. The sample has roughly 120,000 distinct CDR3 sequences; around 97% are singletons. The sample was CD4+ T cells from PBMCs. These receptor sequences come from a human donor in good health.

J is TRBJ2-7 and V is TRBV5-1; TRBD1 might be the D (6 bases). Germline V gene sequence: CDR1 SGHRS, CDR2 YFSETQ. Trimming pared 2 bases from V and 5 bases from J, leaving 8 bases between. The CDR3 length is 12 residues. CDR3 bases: TGCGCCAGCAGCTTTGCAGGGGACGAGCAGTACTTC. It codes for CASSFAGDEQYF. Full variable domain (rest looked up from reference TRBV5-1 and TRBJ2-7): KAGVTQTPRYLIKTRGQQVTLSCSPISGHRSVSWYQQTPGQGLQFLFEYFSETQRNKGNFPGRFSGRQFSNSRSEMNVSTLELGDSALYLCASSFAGDEQYFGPGTRLTVT.

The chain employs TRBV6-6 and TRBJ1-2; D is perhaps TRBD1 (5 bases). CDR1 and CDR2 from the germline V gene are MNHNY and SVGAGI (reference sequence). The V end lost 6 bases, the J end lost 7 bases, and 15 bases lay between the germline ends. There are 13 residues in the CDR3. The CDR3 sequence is CASRLDIPSGYTF. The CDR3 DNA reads TGTGCCAGCAGGCTGGACATCCCGAGTGGCTACACCTTC.

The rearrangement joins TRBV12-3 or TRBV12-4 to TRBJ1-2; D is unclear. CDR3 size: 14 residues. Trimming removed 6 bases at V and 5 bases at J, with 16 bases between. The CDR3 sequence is CASSQQRSGYGYTF. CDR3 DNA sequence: TGTGCCAGCAGCCAACAGCGGAGCGGGTATGGCTACACCTTC.

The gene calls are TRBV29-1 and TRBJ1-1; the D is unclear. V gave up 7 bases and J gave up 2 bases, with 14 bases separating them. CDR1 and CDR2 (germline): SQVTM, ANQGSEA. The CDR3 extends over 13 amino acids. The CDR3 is CSAGRQGNTEAFF. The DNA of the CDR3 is TGCAGCGCCGGAAGACAAGGAAACACTGAAGCTTTCTTT.

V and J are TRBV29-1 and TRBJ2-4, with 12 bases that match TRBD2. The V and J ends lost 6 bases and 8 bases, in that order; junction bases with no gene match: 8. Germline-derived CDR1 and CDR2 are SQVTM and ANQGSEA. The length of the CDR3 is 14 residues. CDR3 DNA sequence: TGCAGCGTCTGGACTAGCGGGATCGGAGACATTCAGTACTTC. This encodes CSVWTSGIGDIQYF.

CDR3 DNA: TGCAGCGCTGTCAGCGGGAGGGTGTACGGTGAGCAGTTCTTC. It specifies CSAVSGRVYGEQFF. The rearrangement uses TRBV29-1 and TRBJ2-1, with 10 bases aligning to TRBD2. Germline V gene lookup returns CDR1 SQVTM and CDR2 ANQGSEA. This CDR3 contains 14 residues. V trimming: 7 bases; J trimming: 9 bases; junction bases outside the gene matches: 12.

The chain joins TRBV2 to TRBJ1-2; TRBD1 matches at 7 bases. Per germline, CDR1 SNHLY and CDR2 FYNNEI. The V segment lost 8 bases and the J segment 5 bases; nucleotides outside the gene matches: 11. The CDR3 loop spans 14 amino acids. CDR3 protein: CASSGTVLNYGYTF. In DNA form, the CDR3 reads TGTGCCAGCTCCGGGACAGTTCTTAATTATGGCTACACCTTC.

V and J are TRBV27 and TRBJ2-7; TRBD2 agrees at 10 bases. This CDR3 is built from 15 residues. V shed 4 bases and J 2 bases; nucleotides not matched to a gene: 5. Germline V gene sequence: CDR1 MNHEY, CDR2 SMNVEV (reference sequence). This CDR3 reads CASSSRLAGAYEQYF. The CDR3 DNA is TGTGCCAGCAGTTCTCGGCTAGCGGGGGCCTACGAGCAGTACTTC.

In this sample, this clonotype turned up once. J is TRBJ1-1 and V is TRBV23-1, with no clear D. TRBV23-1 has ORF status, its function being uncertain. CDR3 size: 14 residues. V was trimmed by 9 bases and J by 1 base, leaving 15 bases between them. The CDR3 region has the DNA TGCGCCAGACAAATTCCCCTCACGAACACTGAAGCTTTCTTT. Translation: CARQIPLTNTEAFF.

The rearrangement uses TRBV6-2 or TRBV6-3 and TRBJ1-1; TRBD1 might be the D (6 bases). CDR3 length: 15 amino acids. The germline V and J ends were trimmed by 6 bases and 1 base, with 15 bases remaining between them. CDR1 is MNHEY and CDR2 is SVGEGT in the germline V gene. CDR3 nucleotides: TGTGCCAGCAGGCGACCAGGACAGCAGAACACTGAAGCTTTCTTT. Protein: CASRRPGQQNTEAFF.

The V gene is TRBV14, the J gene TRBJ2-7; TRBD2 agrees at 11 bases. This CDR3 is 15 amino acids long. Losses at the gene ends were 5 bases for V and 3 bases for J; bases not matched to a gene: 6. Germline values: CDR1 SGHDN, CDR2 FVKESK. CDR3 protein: CASSVTSGRVYEQYF. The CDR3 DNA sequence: TGTGCCAGCAGCGTAACTAGCGGGAGAGTCTACGAGCAGTACTTC.

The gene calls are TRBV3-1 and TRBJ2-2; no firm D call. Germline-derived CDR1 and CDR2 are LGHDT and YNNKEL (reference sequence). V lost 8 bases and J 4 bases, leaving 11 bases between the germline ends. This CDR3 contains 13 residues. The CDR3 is CASRQAGTGELFF. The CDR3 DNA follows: TGTGCCAGCCGGCAGGCTGGCACCGGGGAGCTGTTTTTT.

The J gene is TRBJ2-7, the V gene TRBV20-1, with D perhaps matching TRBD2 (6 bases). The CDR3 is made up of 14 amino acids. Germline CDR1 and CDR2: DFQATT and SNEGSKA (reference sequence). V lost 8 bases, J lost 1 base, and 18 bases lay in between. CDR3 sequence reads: CSNRLSGRSYEQYF. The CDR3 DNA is TGCAGTAATAGACTAAGCGGGCGTTCCTACGAGCAGTACTTC.

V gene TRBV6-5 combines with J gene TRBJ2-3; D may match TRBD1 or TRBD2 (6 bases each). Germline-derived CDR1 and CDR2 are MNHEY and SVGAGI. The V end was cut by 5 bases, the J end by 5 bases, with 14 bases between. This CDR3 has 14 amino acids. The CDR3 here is CASSANREVDTQYF. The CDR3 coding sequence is TGTGCCAGCAGTGCCAACAGGGAGGTAGATACGCAGTATTTT.

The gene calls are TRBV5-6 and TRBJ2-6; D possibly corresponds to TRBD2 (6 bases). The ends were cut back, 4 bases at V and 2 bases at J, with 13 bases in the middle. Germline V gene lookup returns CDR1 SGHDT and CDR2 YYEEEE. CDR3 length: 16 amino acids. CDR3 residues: CASSPDYRTGANVLTF. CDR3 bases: TGTGCCAGCAGCCCGGACTACCGGACTGGGGCCAACGTCCTGACTTTC.

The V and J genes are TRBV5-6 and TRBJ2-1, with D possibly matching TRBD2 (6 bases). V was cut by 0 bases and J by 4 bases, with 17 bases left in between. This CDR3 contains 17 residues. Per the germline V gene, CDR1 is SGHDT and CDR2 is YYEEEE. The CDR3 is CASSLEVFGSSYNEQFF. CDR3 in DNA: TGTGCCAGCAGCTTGGAGGTCTTCGGGAGTTCGTACAATGAGCAGTTCTTC.

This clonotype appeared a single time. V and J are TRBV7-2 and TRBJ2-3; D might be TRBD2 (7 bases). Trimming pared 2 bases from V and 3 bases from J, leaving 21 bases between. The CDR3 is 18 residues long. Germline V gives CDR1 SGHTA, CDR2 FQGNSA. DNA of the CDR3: TGTGCCAGCAGCTTAAGTATTCCTGGCGGGGGCCGGACAGATACGCAGTATTTT. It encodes CASSLSIPGGGRTDTQYF.

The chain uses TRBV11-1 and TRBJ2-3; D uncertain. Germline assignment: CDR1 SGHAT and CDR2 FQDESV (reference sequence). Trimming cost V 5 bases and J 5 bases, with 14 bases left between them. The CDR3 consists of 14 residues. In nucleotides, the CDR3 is TGTGCCAGCAGCGTAGGAAGTGGTGGAGATACGCAGTATTTT. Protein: CASSVGSGGDTQYF.

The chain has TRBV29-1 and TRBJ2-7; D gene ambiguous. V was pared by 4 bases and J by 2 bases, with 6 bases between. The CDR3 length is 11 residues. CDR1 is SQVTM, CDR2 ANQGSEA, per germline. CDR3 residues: CSVASTYEQYF. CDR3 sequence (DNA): TGCAGCGTTGCCAGTACCTACGAGCAGTACTTC.

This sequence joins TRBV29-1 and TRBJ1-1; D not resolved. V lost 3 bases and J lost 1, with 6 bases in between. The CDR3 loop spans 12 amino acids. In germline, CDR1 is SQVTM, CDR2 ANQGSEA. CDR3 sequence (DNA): TGCAGCGTTGAGCGGGGGAACACTGAAGCTTTCTTT. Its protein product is CSVERGNTEAFF.

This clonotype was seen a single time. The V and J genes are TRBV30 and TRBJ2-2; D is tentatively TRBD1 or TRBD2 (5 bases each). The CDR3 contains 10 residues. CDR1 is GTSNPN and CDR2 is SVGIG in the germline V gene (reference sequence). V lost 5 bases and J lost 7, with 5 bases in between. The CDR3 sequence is CAWGGGELFF. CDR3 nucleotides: TGTGCCTGGGGGGGCGGGGAGCTGTTTTTT. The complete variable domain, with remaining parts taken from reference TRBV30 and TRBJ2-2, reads SQTIHQWPATLVQPVGSPLSLECTVEGTSNPNLYWYRQAAGRGLQLLFYSVGIGQISSEVPQNLSASRPQDRQFILSSKKLLLSDSGFYLCAWGGGELFFGEGSRLTVL.

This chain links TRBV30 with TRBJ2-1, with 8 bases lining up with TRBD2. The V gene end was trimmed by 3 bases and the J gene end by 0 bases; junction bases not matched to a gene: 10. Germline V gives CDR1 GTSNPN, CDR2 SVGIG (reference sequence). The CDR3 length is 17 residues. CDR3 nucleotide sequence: TGTGCCTGGAGCCGGGGGGTAGCGGGGAGCTCCTACAATGAGCAGTTCTTC. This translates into CAWSRGVAGSSYNEQFF.

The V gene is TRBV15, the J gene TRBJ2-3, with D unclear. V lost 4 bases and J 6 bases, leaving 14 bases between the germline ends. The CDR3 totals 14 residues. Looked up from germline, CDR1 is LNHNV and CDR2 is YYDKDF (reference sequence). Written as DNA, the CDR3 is TGTGCCACCAGCATTCCAGGACGGGTCGATACGCAGTATTTT. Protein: CATSIPGRVDTQYF.

CDR3 sequence reads: CASSRSGDSYEQYF. CDR3 DNA: TGTGCCAGCAGTCGTAGCGGGGACTCCTACGAGCAGTACTTC. V and J are TRBV6-5 and TRBJ2-7; 8 bases map to TRBD2. J gave up 0 bases and V 5 bases, and 3 bases lay outside the gene matches. Germline V gene lookup returns CDR1 MNHEY and CDR2 SVGAGI. The CDR3 sequence is 14 residues long.

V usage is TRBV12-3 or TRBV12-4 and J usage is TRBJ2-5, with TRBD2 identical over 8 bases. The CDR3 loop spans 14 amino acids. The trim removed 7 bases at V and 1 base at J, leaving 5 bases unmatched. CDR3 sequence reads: CASTGGGPQETQYF. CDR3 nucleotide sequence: TGTGCCAGCACTGGCGGGGGGCCCCAAGAGACCCAGTACTTC.

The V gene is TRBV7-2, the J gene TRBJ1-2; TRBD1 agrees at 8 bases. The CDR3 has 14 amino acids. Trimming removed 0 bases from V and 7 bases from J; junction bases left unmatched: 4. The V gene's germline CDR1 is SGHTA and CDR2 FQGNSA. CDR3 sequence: CASSLATGGTGYTF. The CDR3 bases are TGTGCCAGCAGCTTAGCCACAGGGGGAACTGGCTACACCTTC.

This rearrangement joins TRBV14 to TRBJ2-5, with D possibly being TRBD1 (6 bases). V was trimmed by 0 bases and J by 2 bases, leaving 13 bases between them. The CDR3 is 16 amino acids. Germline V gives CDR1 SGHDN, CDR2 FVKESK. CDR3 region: CASSQDLWDKQETQYF. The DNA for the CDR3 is TGTGCCAGCAGCCAAGATTTATGGGACAAACAAGAGACCCAGTACTTC.

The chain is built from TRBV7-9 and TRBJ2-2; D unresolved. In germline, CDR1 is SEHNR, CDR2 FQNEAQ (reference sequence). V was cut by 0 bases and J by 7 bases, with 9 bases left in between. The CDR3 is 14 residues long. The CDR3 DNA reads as TGTGCCAGCAGCTTAGCCCTAGTGATCGGGGAGCTGTTTTTT. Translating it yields CASSLALVIGELFF. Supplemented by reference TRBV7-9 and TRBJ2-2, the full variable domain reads DTGVSQNPRHKITKRGQNVTFRCDPISEHNRLYWYRQTLGQGPEFLTYFQNEAQLEKSRLLSDRFSAERPKGSFSTLEIQRTEQGDSAMYLCASSLALVIGELFFGEGSRLTVL.